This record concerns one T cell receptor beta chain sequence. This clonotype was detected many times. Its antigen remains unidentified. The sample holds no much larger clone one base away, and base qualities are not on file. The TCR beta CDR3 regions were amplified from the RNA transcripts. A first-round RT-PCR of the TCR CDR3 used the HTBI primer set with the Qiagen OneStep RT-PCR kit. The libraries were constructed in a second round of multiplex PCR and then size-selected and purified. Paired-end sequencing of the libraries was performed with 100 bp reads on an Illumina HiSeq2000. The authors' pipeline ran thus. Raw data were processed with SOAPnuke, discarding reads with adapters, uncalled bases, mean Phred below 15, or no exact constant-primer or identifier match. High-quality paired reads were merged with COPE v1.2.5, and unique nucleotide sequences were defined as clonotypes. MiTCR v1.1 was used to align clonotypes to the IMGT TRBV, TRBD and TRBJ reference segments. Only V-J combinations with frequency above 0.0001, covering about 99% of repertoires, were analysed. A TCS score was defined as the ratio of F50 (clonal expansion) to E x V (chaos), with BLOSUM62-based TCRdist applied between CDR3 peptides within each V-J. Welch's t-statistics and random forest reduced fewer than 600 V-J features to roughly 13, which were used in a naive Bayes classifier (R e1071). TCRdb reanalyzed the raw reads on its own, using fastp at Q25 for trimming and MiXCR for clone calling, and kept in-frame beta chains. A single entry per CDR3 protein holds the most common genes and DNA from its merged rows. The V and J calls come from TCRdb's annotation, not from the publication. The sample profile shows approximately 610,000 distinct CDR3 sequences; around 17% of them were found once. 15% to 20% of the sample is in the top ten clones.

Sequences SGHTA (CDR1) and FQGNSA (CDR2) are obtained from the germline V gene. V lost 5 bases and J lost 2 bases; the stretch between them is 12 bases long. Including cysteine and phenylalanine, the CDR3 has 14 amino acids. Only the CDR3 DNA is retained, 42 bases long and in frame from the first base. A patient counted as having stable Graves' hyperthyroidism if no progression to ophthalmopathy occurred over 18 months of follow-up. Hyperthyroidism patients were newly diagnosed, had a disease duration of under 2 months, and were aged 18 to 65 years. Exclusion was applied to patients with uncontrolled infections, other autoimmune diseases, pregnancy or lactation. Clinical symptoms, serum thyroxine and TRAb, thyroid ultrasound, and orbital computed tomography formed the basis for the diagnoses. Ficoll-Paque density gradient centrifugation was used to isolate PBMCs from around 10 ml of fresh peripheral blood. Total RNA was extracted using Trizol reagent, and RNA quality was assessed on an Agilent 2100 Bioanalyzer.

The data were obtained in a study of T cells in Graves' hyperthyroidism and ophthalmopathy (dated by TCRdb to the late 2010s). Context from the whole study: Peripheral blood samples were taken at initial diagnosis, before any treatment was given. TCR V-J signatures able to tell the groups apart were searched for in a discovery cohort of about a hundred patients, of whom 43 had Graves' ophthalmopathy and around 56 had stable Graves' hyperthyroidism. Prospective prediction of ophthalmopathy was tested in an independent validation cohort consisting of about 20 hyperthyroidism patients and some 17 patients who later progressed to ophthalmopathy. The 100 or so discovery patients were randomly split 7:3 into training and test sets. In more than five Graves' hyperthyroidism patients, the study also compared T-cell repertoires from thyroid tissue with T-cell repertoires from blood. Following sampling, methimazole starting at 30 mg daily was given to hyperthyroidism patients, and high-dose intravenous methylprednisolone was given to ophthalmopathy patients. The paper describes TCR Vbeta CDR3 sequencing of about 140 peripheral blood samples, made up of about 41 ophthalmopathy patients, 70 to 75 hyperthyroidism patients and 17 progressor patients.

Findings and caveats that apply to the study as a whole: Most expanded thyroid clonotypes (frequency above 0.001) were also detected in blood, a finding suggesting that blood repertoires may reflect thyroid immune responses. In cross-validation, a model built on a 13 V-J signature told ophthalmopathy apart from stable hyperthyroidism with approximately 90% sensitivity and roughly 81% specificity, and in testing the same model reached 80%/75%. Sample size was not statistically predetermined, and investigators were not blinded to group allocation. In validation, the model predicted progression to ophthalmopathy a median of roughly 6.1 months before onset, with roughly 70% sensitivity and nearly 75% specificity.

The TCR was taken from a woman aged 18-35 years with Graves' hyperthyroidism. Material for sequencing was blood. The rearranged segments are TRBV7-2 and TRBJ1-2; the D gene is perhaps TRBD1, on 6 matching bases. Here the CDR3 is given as CASSVRDKNYGYTF. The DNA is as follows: TGTGCCAGCAGCGTCCGGGACAAGAACTATGGCTACACCTTC.